This T cell receptor (beta chain) was captured in a study of cytomegalovirus exposure and HLA in healthy donors. Overall study results and limits: V- and J-gene trimming in TCR beta was tied to a missense DCLRE1C variant by an analysis performed later.

This clone was picked up one time. Its matching antigen is unknown. The PCR made use of 60 Vbeta and 13 Jbeta primers. Sequencing was performed with immunoSEQ multiplex PCR; in TCRdb, only in-frame clones are kept and a portion is missing. This sample has 150,000 to 200,000 clones, with over 75% found just once. There are 16 residues in the CDR3. Trimming stripped 4 bases from V and 3 bases from J, with 19 bases between. Germline CDR1 LNHDA, CDR2 SQIVND (reference sequence). The rearrangement joins TRBV19 to TRBJ2-7; possible D gene TRBD1, 6 bases. Specimen: PBMCs. This receptor was taken from a woman between 18 and 29 years old in good health and CMV-seronegative. CDR3 nucleotide sequence: TGTGCCAGTAGTACCCTCGGGCCCGGCAGGGGCTACGAGCAGTACTTC. Protein sequence: CASSTLGPGRGYEQYF.